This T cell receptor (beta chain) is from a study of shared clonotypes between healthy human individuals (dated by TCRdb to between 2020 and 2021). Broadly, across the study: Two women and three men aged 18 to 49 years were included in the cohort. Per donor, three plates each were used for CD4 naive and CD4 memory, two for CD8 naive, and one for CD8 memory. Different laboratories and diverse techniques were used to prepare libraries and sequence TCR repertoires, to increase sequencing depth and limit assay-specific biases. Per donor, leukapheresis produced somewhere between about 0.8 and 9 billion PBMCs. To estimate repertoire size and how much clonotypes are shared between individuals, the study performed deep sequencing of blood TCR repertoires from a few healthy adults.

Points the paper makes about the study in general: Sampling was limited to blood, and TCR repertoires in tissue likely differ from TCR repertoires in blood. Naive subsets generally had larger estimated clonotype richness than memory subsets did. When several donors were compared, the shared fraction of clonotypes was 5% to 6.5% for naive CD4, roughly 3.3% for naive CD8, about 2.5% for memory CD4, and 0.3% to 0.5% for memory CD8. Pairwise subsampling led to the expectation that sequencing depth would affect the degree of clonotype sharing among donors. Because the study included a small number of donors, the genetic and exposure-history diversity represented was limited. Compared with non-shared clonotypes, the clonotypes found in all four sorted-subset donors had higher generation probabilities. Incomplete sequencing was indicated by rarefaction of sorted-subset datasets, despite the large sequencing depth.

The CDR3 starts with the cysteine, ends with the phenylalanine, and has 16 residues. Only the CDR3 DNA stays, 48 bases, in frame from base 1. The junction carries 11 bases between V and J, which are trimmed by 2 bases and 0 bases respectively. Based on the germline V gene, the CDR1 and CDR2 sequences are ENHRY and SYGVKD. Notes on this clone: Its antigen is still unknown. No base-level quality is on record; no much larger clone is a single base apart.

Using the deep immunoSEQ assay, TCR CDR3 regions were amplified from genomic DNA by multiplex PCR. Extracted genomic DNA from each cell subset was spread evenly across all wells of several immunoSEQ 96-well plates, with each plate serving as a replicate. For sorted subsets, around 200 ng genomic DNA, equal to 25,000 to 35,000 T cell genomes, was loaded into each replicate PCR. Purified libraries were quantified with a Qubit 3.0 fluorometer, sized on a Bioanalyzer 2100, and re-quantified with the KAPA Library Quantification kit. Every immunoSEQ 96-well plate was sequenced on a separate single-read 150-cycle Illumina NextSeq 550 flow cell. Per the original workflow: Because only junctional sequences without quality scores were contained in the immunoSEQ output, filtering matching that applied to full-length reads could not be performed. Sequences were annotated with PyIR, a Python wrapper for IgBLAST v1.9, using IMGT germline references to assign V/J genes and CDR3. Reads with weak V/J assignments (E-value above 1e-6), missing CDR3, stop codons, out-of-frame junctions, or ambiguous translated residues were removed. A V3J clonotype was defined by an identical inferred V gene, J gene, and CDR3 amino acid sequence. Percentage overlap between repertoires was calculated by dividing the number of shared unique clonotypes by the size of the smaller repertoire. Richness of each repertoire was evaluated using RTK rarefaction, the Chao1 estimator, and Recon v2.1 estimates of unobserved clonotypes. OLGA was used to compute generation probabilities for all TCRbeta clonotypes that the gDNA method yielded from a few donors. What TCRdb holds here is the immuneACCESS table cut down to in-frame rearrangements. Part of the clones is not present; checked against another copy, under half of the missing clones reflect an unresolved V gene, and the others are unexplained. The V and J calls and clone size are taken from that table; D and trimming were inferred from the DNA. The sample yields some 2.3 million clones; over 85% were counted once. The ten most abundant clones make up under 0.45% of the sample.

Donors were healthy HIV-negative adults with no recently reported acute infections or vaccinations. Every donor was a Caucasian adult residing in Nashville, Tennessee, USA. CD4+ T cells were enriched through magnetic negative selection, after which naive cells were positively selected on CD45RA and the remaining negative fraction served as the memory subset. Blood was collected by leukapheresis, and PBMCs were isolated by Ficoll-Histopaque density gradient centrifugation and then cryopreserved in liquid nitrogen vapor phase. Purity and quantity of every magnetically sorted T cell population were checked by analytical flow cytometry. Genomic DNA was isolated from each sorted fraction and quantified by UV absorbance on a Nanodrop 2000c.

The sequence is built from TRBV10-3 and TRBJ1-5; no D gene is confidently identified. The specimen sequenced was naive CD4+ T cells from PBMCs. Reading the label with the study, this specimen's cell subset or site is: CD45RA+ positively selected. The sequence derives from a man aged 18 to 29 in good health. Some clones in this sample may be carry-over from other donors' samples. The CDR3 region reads CAISEQAADSNQPQHF. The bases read TGTGCCATCAGTGAGCAGGCAGCCGATAGCAATCAGCCCCAGCATTTT.